The sequence of this T cell receptor beta chain was determined in a study of T-cell reconstitution after alpha-beta-depleted transplantation in children. Findings and limits, study-wide: Newly made T cells mostly supplied T-cell counts and diversity one year after transplant.

Preparation of the TCRbeta library involved a method that used unique molecular identifiers. One entry per CDR3 protein results from TCRdb running MiXCR on the PCR reads. This sample has roughly 420,000 distinct CDR3 sequences, with 15% to 20% found just once. Worth noting for this clonotype: What it binds is unknown.

There are 14 residues in the CDR3. Germline V gene sequence: CDR1 MGHDK, CDR2 SYGVNS. V lost 1 base to trimming and J lost 2 bases, with 8 bases between them. Sequenced material: PBMCs, mostly from graft donor cells, taken 360 days after TCRalphabeta/CD19-depleted stem cell transplant. The J gene is TRBJ2-5, the V gene TRBV25-1; D perhaps matches TRBD1 (5 bases). This clonotype originated in a boy younger than two who had a stem cell transplant for Wiskott-Aldrich syndrome, so the T cells may come from the graft donor. In DNA, the CDR3 is TGTGCCAGCAGTGAATGGGGCAGTCAAGAGACCCAGTACTTC. Its translation is CASSEWGSQETQYF.